The rows below give T cell receptor beta chains drawn from one sample of a study of graft-versus-host responses after intestinal transplantation. This table comes from immunoSEQ multiplex PCR, and its TCRdb copy is limited to in-frame clones, with some not included. The table has about 11,000 clones, approximately 30% seen once; the top ten hold about 2%. Sequencing was performed on alloreactive CD4+ T cells from a mixed lymphocyte reaction culture, taken before transplantation. These receptors came from a human patient who was an organ donor for intestinal transplantation. CDR3s include the opening cysteine and the closing phenylalanine or tryptophan. Each record gives: J gene, D gene, clone size, V gene, CDR3 DNA, CDR3 protein. D genes are given only for firm matches. A row's size may be missing; if present it is once, few, many or a size class.

>TRBJ2-7|.|large|TRBV4-1
TGCGCCAGCAGCCAAGCGTCGACTAGCTCCTACGAGCAGTACTTC
CASSQASTSSYEQYF
>TRBJ1-1|TRBD1|few|TRBV7-9
TGTGCCAGCAGCAGACAGGGGAACACTGAAGCTTTCTTT
CASSRQGNTEAFF
>TRBJ1-3|TRBD1|.|TRBV30
TGTGCCTGGAGTCCGACAGGGTCTGGAAACACCATATATTTT
CAWSPTGSGNTIYF
>TRBJ1-2|.|.|TRBV5-1
TGCGCCAGCAGCCCCAGTTTCGCTTATGGCTACACCTTC
CASSPSFAYGYTF
>TRBJ1-2|.|medium-sized|TRBV28
TGTGCCAGCAGTTTAGGCGGGTATGGCTACACCTTC
CASSLGGYGYTF
>TRBJ2-3|.|.|TRBV4-1
TGCGCCAGCAGCCAAGAGCCAACTAGCACAGATACGCAGTATTTT
CASSQEPTSTDTQYF
>TRBJ2-2|TRBD2|.|TRBV5-1
TGCGCCAGCAGCTTACGACTAGCGGGGGGGCCGGACACCGGGGAGCTGTTTTTT
CASSLRLAGGPDTGELFF
>TRBJ1-5|TRBD1|.|TRBV4-1
TGCGCCAGCAGCCAAGATCGTGGACAGGGTAATCAGCCCCAGCATTTT
CASSQDRGQGNQPQHF
>TRBJ1-5|TRBD1|few|TRBV27
TGTGCCAGCAGTCTCACAGGGGGACAGGGGAGTCAGCCCCAGCATTTT
CASSLTGGQGSQPQHF
>TRBJ1-1|.|.|TRBV11-1
TGTGCCAGCAGCTCAGTGAACACTGAAGCTTTCTTT
CASSSVNTEAFF
>TRBJ2-1|TRBD2|.|TRBV27
TGTGCCAGCAGTTTAAGGACTAGCGGGGGGGCCAATGAGCAGTTCTTC
CASSLRTSGGANEQFF
>TRBJ2-5|.|.|TRBV5-6
TGTGCCATTACAGGGGGAGGGGCCCGGGGGAGAGAGACCCAGTACTTC
CAITGGGARGRETQYF
>TRBJ1-2|.|.|TRBV18
TGTGCCAGCTCACCACTCTCCCTGAACTATGGCTACACCTTC
CASSPLSLNYGYTF
>TRBJ1-2|.|few|TRBV10-3
TGTGCCATCAGTGAGAGCGGGACTCCCTGGAGGTTGGGCTACACCTTC
CAISESGTPWRLGYTF
>TRBJ1-2|.|few|TRBV5-5
TGTGCCAGCAGCGAGCTCTCAGGGAACTATGGCTACACCTTC
CASSELSGNYGYTF
>TRBJ2-1|TRBD1|few|TRBV2
TGTGCCAGCAGCCCCTTAGACAGGGAACATGAGCAGTTCTTC
CASSPLDREHEQFF
>TRBJ1-1|TRBD1|.|TRBV27
TGTGCCAGCAGTAACTCGGTGACAGGGGGCCGCACTGAAGCTTTCTTT
CASSNSVTGGRTEAFF
>TRBJ2-7|TRBD2|.|TRBV4-1
TGCGCCAGCAGCCAGCTAGGACTAGCGGGGAAGTCCTACGAGCAGTACTTC
CASSQLGLAGKSYEQYF
>TRBJ1-4|.|few|TRBV30
TGTGCCTGGAGTATGGAATGGGCAGCAACTAATGAAAAACTGTTTTTT
CAWSMEWAATNEKLFF
>TRBJ2-5|.|.|TRBV7-9
TGTGCCAGCAGCCCCCAGGCGTACCAAGAGACCCAGTACTTC
CASSPQAYQETQYF
>TRBJ2-5|.|.|TRBV5-6
TGTGCCAGCAGCTTGGTTGGGCTAGCTCGGGAGACCCAGTACTTC
CASSLVGLARETQYF
>TRBJ2-3|.|.|TRBV4-1
TGCGCCAGCAGCCGGTATGCTCCAGGTACGCAGTATTTT
CASSRYAPGTQYF
>TRBJ2-3|TRBD1|.|TRBV27
TGTGCCAGCAGTTTATATCCGACAGGGAGCACAGATACGCAGTATTTT
CASSLYPTGSTDTQYF
>TRBJ2-1|TRBD2|.|TRBV12-5
TGTGCTAGTGGTTCGACTAGCGGGGGGCCAAGCTCCTACAATGAGCAGTTCTTC
CASGSTSGGPSSYNEQFF
>TRBJ2-5|TRBD2|.|TRBV18
TGTGCCAGCACCCCACCGTGGGGGAGCGGGGTGGAAGAGACCCAGTACTTC
CASTPPWGSGVEETQYF
>TRBJ2-1|TRBD2|few|TRBV2
TGTGCCAGCAGCCATAGCGGGGGGGTGGGTGAGCAGTTCTTC
CASSHSGGVGEQFF
>TRBJ1-1|.|.|TRBV10-3
TGTGCCATCAGTGGGGGGGGTGGAGGAAGGACTGAAGCTTTCTTT
CAISGGGGGRTEAFF
>TRBJ2-5|TRBD2|.|TRBV18
TGTGCCAGCTCACCACGGCTAGCGGGGGCCGTTCCGAAGACCCAGTACTTC
CASSPRLAGAVPKTQYF
>TRBJ2-3|TRBD2|few|TRBV7-3
TGTGCCAGCAGCTTAAAGCGGGGGGGCACAGATACGCAGTATTTT
CASSLKRGGTDTQYF
>TRBJ2-7|.|few|TRBV6-5
TGTGCCAGCACTCCCACCGGGACTGGTGGTGGGCAGTACTTC
CASTPTGTGGGQYF
>TRBJ2-1|TRBD2|.|TRBV5-4
TGTGCCAGCAGCCAGTCTACTAGCGGGGGGAGCAATGAGCAGTTCTTC
CASSQSTSGGSNEQFF
>TRBJ2-1|TRBD2|few|TRBV7-3
TGTGCCAGCAGCTTAAGAGGGGGTAGCGGGGGATGGGGTCACAATGAGCAGTTCTTC
CASSLRGGSGGWGHNEQFF
>TRBJ1-6|TRBD1|medium-sized|TRBV10-3
TGTGCCATCAGTGAGTTGACAGGGTTTTGGGGTAATTCACCCCTCCACTTT
CAISELTGFWGNSPLHF
>TRBJ2-3|.|few|TRBV27
TGTGCCAGCAGTTCAAACACAGATACGCAGTATTTT
CASSSNTDTQYF
>TRBJ1-2|TRBD1|few|TRBV7-2
TGTGCCAGCAGCTTGGTTGGGACAGTACTTGGCTACACCTTC
CASSLVGTVLGYTF
>TRBJ2-5|.|few|TRBV5-4
TGTGCCAGCAGTCCCTGGGGGGGGGCGAGCGGAGAGACCCAGTACTTC
CASSPWGGASGETQYF
>TRBJ2-2|TRBD2|.|TRBV6-1
TGTGCCAGCTTGAGCGGGGGGAACACCGGGGAGCTGTTTTTT
CASLSGGNTGELFF
>TRBJ1-1|TRBD1|medium-sized|TRBV7-9
TGTGCCAGCAGTTTCGTGGACAGGGGAACTGAAGCTTTCTTT
CASSFVDRGTEAFF
>TRBJ2-3|.|few|TRBV5-8
TGTGCCAGCCCGAAAACCAACCGCTACACAGATACGCAGTATTTT
CASPKTNRYTDTQYF
>TRBJ2-7|.|.|TRBV30
TGTGCCTGGAGCGTGGGCGCCACCCTCAACTACGAGCAGTACTTC
CAWSVGATLNYEQYF
>TRBJ1-1|TRBD1|medium-sized|TRBV27
TGTGCCAGCAGTTTAACAGGGGTTACTGAAGCTTTCTTT
CASSLTGVTEAFF
>TRBJ1-1|.|.|TRBV18
TGTGCCAGCTCACCACGCCCGACGGGGAGCGGTAACACTGAAGCCTTCTTT
CASSPRPTGSGNTEAFF
>TRBJ2-6|TRBD1|.|TRBV7-9
TGTGCCAGCAGCTGGACAGGATCTGGGGCCAACGTCCTGACTTTC
CASSWTGSGANVLTF
>TRBJ2-1|TRBD2|medium-sized|TRBV4-3
TGCGCCAGCAGCCAACTCCTAGCGGGGGACAATGAGCAGTTCTTC
CASSQLLAGDNEQFF
>TRBJ1-1|.|few|TRBV7-3
TGTGCCAGCAGCTCCAGGGGGAACACTGAAGCTTTCTTT
CASSSRGNTEAFF
>TRBJ2-1|TRBD2|.|TRBV27
TGTGCCAGCAGTTTGGGCCGGAGACTAGCTCACAATGAGCAGTTCTTC
CASSLGRRLAHNEQFF
>TRBJ1-6|.|once|TRBV27
TGTGCCAGCGCGATTAGCTCCTATAATTCACCCCTCCACTTT
CASAISSYNSPLHF
>TRBJ1-2|TRBD1|medium-sized|TRBV7-9
TGTGCCAGCAGCATCGGGACAGCCTTGTATGGCTACACCTTC
CASSIGTALYGYTF
>TRBJ2-1|TRBD2|few|TRBV7-2
TGTGCCAGCAGGCGACTAGCGGGGGCGGGTGAGCAGTTCTTC
CASRRLAGAGEQFF
>TRBJ1-5|.|.|TRBV19
TGTGCCAGTCAAGGGGTGAGCAATCAGCCCCAGCATTTT
CASQGVSNQPQHF
>TRBJ1-5|.|.|TRBV5-1
TGCGCCAGCAGCTTGGGTTCCGGGGGTAGCAATCAGCCCCAGCATTTT
CASSLGSGGSNQPQHF
>TRBJ1-5|TRBD1|few|TRBV30
TGTGCCTGGAGTTTAGGGGGCGGCAATCAGCCCCAGCATTTT
CAWSLGGGNQPQHF
>TRBJ2-5|TRBD2|few|TRBV7-9
TGTGCCAGCTCGATACTAGCGCCCCAAGAGACCCAGTACTTC
CASSILAPQETQYF
>TRBJ1-2|TRBD1|.|TRBV7-2
TGTGCCAGCAGCTTACAGGGGGCTAACTATGGCTACACCTTC
CASSLQGANYGYTF